What follows describes a single TCR beta chain. The sample originates from a study of CD8+ T cells in alopecia areata. In the study overall: Treated patients were given oral tofacitinib, which was dosed at 5 to 10 mg twice daily.

Regarding treatment: oral pan-JAK inhibitor, 5-10 mg twice daily. The study team obtained lesional scalp punch biopsies and peripheral blood from alopecia areata patients. RNA was isolated and reverse transcribed to cDNA, the sequencing template. The table came from immunoSEQ multiplex PCR; TCRdb's copy has only in-frame clones and leaves some out. The sample consists of 180,000 or so clones, about three fifths of them appearing once. The sequence derives from a human donor with alopecia areata. Sequenced here: CD4+ T cells sorted from blood, sampled at week 24, from a patient treated with tofacitinib.

The CDR3 nucleotides are TGTGCCAGCAGCTCGCTACTAGCGGGGGGTTACAATGAGCAGTTCTTC. Its protein is CASSSLLAGGYNEQFF. V and J are TRBV7-8 and TRBJ2-1; 12 bases are shared with TRBD2. The CDR3 covers 16 residues. Germline CDR1 is SGHVS and CDR2 is FQNEAQ. J lost 4 bases, V lost 4 bases, and 5 bases had no gene match. Full variable domain (outside the CDR3, taken from reference TRBV7-8 and TRBJ2-1): GAGVSQSPRYKVAKRGQDVALRCDPISGHVSLFWYQQALGQGPEFLTYFQNEAQLDKSGLPSDRFFAERPEGSVSTLKIQRTQQEDSAVYLCASSSLLAGGYNEQFFGPGTRLTVL.